The 31 T cell receptor beta chains listed next were all sequenced from one sample in a study of radiotherapy plus CTLA-4 blockade in lung cancer. The data were produced by immunoSEQ multiplex PCR, yet TCRdb's version contains in-frame clones alone and is incomplete. Of about 98,000 clones in the sample, around four fifths are singletons; the top ten hold about 3.5%. This specimen consisted of peripheral blood, obtained from a patient treated with radiotherapy plus ipilimumab. The receptors originated from a human donor with non-small cell lung cancer who had a partial response to radiotherapy plus ipilimumab.

The V and J genes are TRBV4-2 and TRBJ2-7; tentatively, D is TRBD2 (6 bases). Germline V gene lookup returns CDR1 LGHNA and CDR2 YNFKEQ. The V and J ends lost 3 bases and 3 bases respectively, with 12 bases between them. This CDR3 contains 14 residues. CDR3 nucleotides: TGTGCCAGCAGCCAGAGGTCGGGGGACTACGAGCAGTACTTC. This translates into CASSQRSGDYEQYF.

The genes are TRBV7-7 and TRBJ1-1; D is unclear. Germline CDR1 and CDR2: SSHAT and FNYEAQ (reference sequence). V dropped 2 bases and J dropped 6 bases, with 10 bases sitting between them. This CDR3 is 13 amino acids long. The CDR3 sequence is CASSLNPAAEAFF. In DNA form, the CDR3 reads TGTGCCAGCAGCTTAAACCCCGCGGCTGAAGCTTTCTTT.

The chain couples TRBV5-1 to TRBJ2-5; D unclear. This CDR3 region has 14 residues. Deletions cut 2 bases from V and 4 bases from J, with 12 bases between. Germline V gene lookup returns CDR1 SGHRS and CDR2 YFSETQ. CDR3 coding DNA: TGCGCCAGCAGCTTTGGAACACGAGGAGAGACCCAGTACTTC. Translating it yields CASSFGTRGETQYF.

This chain joins TRBV7-2 and TRBJ2-1, with D perhaps matching TRBD2 (5 bases). The V gene's germline CDR1 is SGHTA and CDR2 FQGNSA. The length of the CDR3 is 13 residues. The V gene lost 4 bases and the J gene lost 5 bases, with 9 bases spanning the gap. The DNA for the CDR3 is TGTGCCAGCAGCTCAACTAGGAACAATGAGCAGTTCTTC. As protein: CASSSTRNNEQFF. The full variable domain, completed using reference TRBV7-2 and TRBJ2-1, is GAGVSQSPSNKVTEKGKDVELRCDPISGHTALYWYRQSLGQGLEFLIYFQGNSAPDKSGLPSDRFSAERTGGSVSTLTIQRTQQEDSAVYLCASSSTRNNEQFFGPGTRLTVL.

The genes are TRBV19 and TRBJ1-5, with 9 bases identical to TRBD1. The CDR3 totals 14 residues. Germline values: CDR1 LNHDA, CDR2 SQIVND (reference sequence). Trimming at V came to 3 bases and at J to 5 bases, leaving 2 bases not matched to a gene. The CDR3 is CASSMTGGDQPQHF. CDR3 in DNA: TGTGCCAGTAGTATGACAGGGGGAGATCAGCCCCAGCATTTT.

The chain combines TRBV6-1 with TRBJ2-5; 8 bases align to TRBD2. The CDR3 is 15 residues long. Germline assignment: CDR1 MNHNS and CDR2 SASEGT. Trimming took 10 bases from V and 1 from J; bases not matched to a gene: 11. The CDR3 is CATTTGGRLQETQYF. The CDR3 bases are TGTGCCACCACAACGGGCGGGAGGCTCCAAGAGACCCAGTACTTC.

J is TRBJ1-1 and V is TRBV5-1; D not certain. Trimming pared 5 bases from V and 0 bases from J, leaving 14 bases between. CDR1 is SGHRS and CDR2 is YFSETQ in the germline V gene. This CDR3 has 15 residues. CDR3 sequence reads: CASRLGHGMNTEAFF. The CDR3 DNA follows: TGCGCCAGCAGGCTGGGCCACGGTATGAACACTGAAGCTTTCTTT.

This clone occurred a few times. The V call is TRBV11-2, the J call TRBJ1-2; 8 positions agree with TRBD1. CDR3 size: 18 residues. Germline CDR1 reads SGHAT; CDR2 reads FQNNGV. Germline trimming cut 0 bases from V and 4 bases from J; bases unmatched to any gene: 13. CDR3 protein: CASSLDRQGPGRGYGYTF. The CDR3 nucleotides are TGTGCCAGCAGCTTAGACCGACAGGGGCCCGGGAGAGGCTATGGCTACACCTTC.

The rearrangement uses TRBV4-2 and TRBJ2-1; 9 bases line up with TRBD2. The CDR3 totals 20 residues. The V gene end was trimmed by 3 bases and the J gene end by 1 base; junction bases not matched to a gene: 16. Germline CDR1 and CDR2: LGHNA and YNFKEQ. The CDR3 DNA reads TGTGCCAGCAGCCACCGAACGGGACTAGCCGTTTTAGGATCCTACAATGAGCAGTTCTTC. Translation gives CASSHRTGLAVLGSYNEQFF.

The J gene is TRBJ2-3, the V gene TRBV19, with TRBD2 identical over 10 bases. Germline values: CDR1 LNHDA, CDR2 SQIVND (reference sequence). The CDR3 loop spans 16 amino acids. With V trimmed by 5 bases and J by 2 bases, 7 bases remained unmatched. The CDR3 coding sequence is TGTGCCAGTAGTGCCTCTAGCGGGAGCTACACAGATACGCAGTATTTT. Its translation is CASSASSGSYTDTQYF.

The chain uses TRBV6-5 and TRBJ2-7; 9 nucleotides agree with TRBD2. Looked up from germline, CDR1 is MNHEY and CDR2 is SVGAGI. The CDR3 runs to 15 residues. The trim removed 6 bases at V and 0 bases at J, leaving 6 bases unmatched. CDR3 residues: CASRRTSGRSYEQYF. In nucleotides, the CDR3 is TGTGCCAGCAGGAGAACTAGCGGGCGCTCCTACGAGCAGTACTTC.

Here the CDR3 DNA reads TGTGCCAGCTCACCCGCCGGGGGGCCCACTGAAGCTTTCTTT. This encodes CASSPAGGPTEAFF. V and J are TRBV18 and TRBJ1-1; possibly TRBD1 for D (6 bases). The ends were cut back, 3 bases at V and 4 bases at J, with 12 bases in the middle. The CDR3 is made up of 14 amino acids. Germline V gene lookup returns CDR1 KGHSH and CDR2 LQKENI.

J is TRBJ1-3 and V is TRBV6-5, with a weak D call TRBD1 (5 bases). V dropped 6 bases and J dropped 3 bases, with 12 bases sitting between them. Germline values: CDR1 MNHEY, CDR2 SVGAGI. There are 14 residues in the CDR3. The CDR3 loop reads CASSRREGGNTIYF. DNA for the CDR3: TGTGCCAGCAGCCGCAGGGAGGGTGGAAACACCATATATTTT.

This CDR3 reads CASSLTGTVPRNTEAFF. The CDR3 DNA is TGCGCCAGCAGCTTAACCGGGACAGTACCCCGGAACACTGAAGCTTTCTTT. The chain uses TRBV5-1 and TRBJ1-1; 7 bases are a match to TRBD1. Trimming at V came to 2 bases and at J to 1 base, leaving 11 bases not matched to a gene. In germline, CDR1 is SGHRS, CDR2 YFSETQ. The CDR3 spans 17 residues.

This chain joins TRBV27 and TRBJ1-2; no reliable D call. This CDR3 contains 14 residues. Germline CDR1 and CDR2: MNHEY and SMNVEV (reference sequence). V lost 3 bases and J lost 0, with 8 bases in between. The CDR3 bases are TGTGCCAGCAGTTTCGGCGGAGCTAACTATGGCTACACCTTC. Translation: CASSFGGANYGYTF.

The chain couples TRBV19 to TRBJ1-1; tentatively, D is TRBD1 (6 bases). The germline V gene has CDR1 LNHDA and CDR2 SQIVND (reference sequence). This CDR3 is 13 amino acids long. V shed 5 bases and J shed 4 bases, with 11 bases lying between them. The DNA for the CDR3 is TGTGCCAGTAGTTACGACAGGTTCACTGAAGCTTTCTTT. Its protein is CASSYDRFTEAFF.

The V call is TRBV2, the J call TRBJ2-1; 11 nucleotides line up with TRBD2. After removal of 0 bases from V and 8 bases from J, the junction contained 12 bases not matched to a gene. The germline V gene encodes CDR1 SNHLY and CDR2 FYNNEI. This CDR3 region has 18 residues. The CDR3, as DNA: TGTGCCAGCAGTGAAGCGCTTCTAGAGACTAGCGGGAACTATGAGCAGTTCTTC. It is translated as CASSEALLETSGNYEQFF. The full variable domain, rest sourced from reference TRBV2 and TRBJ2-1, is EPEVTQTPSHQVTQMGQEVILRCVPISNHLYFYWYRQILGQKVEFLVSFYNNEISEKSEIFDDQFSVERPDGSNFTLKIRSTKLEDSAMYFCASSEALLETSGNYEQFFGPGTRLTVL.

This clone showed up just once. The chain has TRBV7-3 and TRBJ2-1; TRBD2 aligns across 12 bases. CDR1 and CDR2 (germline): SGHTA, FQGTGA. The CDR3 covers 16 residues. V lost 3 bases and J lost 6; bases outside the gene matches: 6. The CDR3 DNA follows: TGTGCCAGCAGCTTGACTAGCGGGAGAGGGGGCAATGAGCAGTTCTTC. This codes for CASSLTSGRGGNEQFF. The variable domain in full, completed from reference TRBV7-3 and TRBJ2-1, reads GAGVSQTPSNKVTEKGKYVELRCDPISGHTALYWYRQSLGQGPEFLIYFQGTGAADDSGLPNDRFFAVRPEGSVSTLKIQRTERGDSAVYLCASSLTSGRGGNEQFFGPGTRLTVL.

The chain couples TRBV21-1 to TRBJ1-2. TRBV21-1 is described as a pseudogene. The CDR3 loop spans 15 amino acids. CDR3 nucleotides: TGTGCCAGCAGCAAAGCGGTCTTGCGGAACTATGGCTACACCTTC. Protein product: CASSKAVLRNYGYTF.

The table lists this clone with a few counts. Within the sample, other DNA sequences also encode this same CDR3. The chain links TRBV5-1 to TRBJ1-2, with TRBD1 matching over 7 bases. Trimming took 4 bases from V and 4 from J; bases not matched to a gene: 4. This CDR3 region has 13 residues. Germline V CDR1 and CDR2: SGHRS, YFSETQ. CDR3 nucleotide sequence: TGCGCCAGCAGCCCCGACAGGGCCTATGGCTACACCTTC. It yields the protein CASSPDRAYGYTF.

The J gene is TRBJ2-6, the V gene TRBV19, with a tentative D call TRBD1 (5 bases). The germline gives CDR1 LNHDA, CDR2 SQIVND (reference sequence). V lost 3 bases, J lost 0 bases, and 12 bases lay in between. The CDR3 runs to 17 residues. In DNA, the CDR3 is TGTGCCAGTAGTATCCCTTCAGGGTTCTCTGGGGCCAACGTCCTGACTTTC. Its protein is CASSIPSGFSGANVLTF.

The chain couples TRBV30 to TRBJ1-5; 9 bases line up with TRBD1. The CDR3 spans 13 residues. CDR1 and CDR2 from the germline V gene are GTSNPN and SVGIG (reference sequence). Unmatched junction bases numbered 0, after V lost 1 base and J lost 5 bases. CDR3 DNA sequence: TGTGCCTGGAGTGGGGACAGGGATCAGCCCCAGCATTTT. This gives the protein CAWSGDRDQPQHF. The variable domain in full, with the rest retrieved from reference TRBV30 and TRBJ1-5, is SQTIHQWPATLVQPVGSPLSLECTVEGTSNPNLYWYRQAAGRGLQLLFYSVGIGQISSEVPQNLSASRPQDRQFILSSKKLLLSDSGFYLCAWSGDRDQPQHFGDGTRLSIL.

V gene TRBV10-3 combines with J gene TRBJ1-6, with D unclear. The ends were cut back, 0 bases at V and 8 bases at J, with 17 bases in the middle. The CDR3 has 17 residues. The germline V gene encodes CDR1 ENHRY and CDR2 SYGVKD. As DNA, the CDR3 is TGTGCCATCAGTGAGTCGTATACCAAAAACGGGGATTCACCCCTCCACTTT. This translates into CAISESYTKNGDSPLHF.

This clone was recorded only once. The chain links TRBV2 to TRBJ2-3; unclear D gene. From germline, CDR1 is SNHLY and CDR2 FYNNEI. This CDR3 is 14 amino acids long. Trimming stripped 7 bases from V and 5 bases from J, with 16 bases between. CDR3 bases: TGTGCCAGCATTCCAGAGCGAGGAGTAGATACGCAGTATTTT. It specifies CASIPERGVDTQYF.

This chain connects TRBV11-2 to TRBJ1-1; D not resolved. Germline V gives CDR1 SGHAT, CDR2 FQNNGV. V lost 5 bases and J 4 bases, leaving 5 bases between the germline ends. The CDR3 spans 11 residues. CDR3 sequence (DNA): TGTGCCAGCAGCGGAGGCACTGAAGCTTTCTTT. It translates to CASSGGTEAFF. Full variable domain (missing parts from reference TRBV11-2 and TRBJ1-1): EAGVAQSPRYKIIEKRQSVAFWCNPISGHATLYWYQQILGQGPKLLIQFQNNGVVDDSQLPKDRFSAERLKGVDSTLKIQPAKLEDSAVYLCASSGGTEAFFGQGTRLTVV.

This clone was counted only a few times. The chain combines TRBV29-1 with TRBJ1-2, with TRBD1 matching 11 bases. From germline, CDR1 is SQVTM and CDR2 ANQGSEA. Trimming cost V 6 bases and J 5 bases; bases outside gene matches: 2. This CDR3 is 12 amino acids long. This chain's CDR3 is CSVGDRGYGYTF. The CDR3 bases are TGCAGCGTCGGGGACAGGGGGTATGGCTACACCTTC.

The CDR3 bases are TGTGCCTGGGGACTAGCGGACTACGAGCAGTACTTC. It encodes CAWGLADYEQYF. The chain carries TRBV30 and TRBJ2-7, with 10 bases matching TRBD2. After removal of 5 bases from V and 3 bases from J, the junction contained 1 base not matched to a gene. From germline, CDR1 is GTSNPN and CDR2 SVGIG (reference sequence). This CDR3 is built from 12 residues.

The genes are TRBV28 and TRBJ2-7; D might be TRBD1 (6 bases). The CDR3 has 14 residues. CDR1 MDHEN and CDR2 SYDVKM come from the germline V gene. The V gene lost 5 bases and the J gene lost 1 base, with 12 bases spanning the gap. The DNA for the CDR3 is TGTGCCAGCAGTCCCCAGGACAGTTCCTACGAGCAGTACTTC. Translation: CASSPQDSSYEQYF.

Only a few counts were recorded for this clone. The rearrangement joins TRBV2 to TRBJ2-2; 9 bases are shared with TRBD2. Trimming removed 7 bases from V and 2 bases from J; junction bases left unmatched: 8. CDR1 is SNHLY and CDR2 is FYNNEI in the germline V gene. This CDR3 spans 16 amino acids. CDR3 DNA sequence: TGTGCCAGCACTGGGGCGGGAGGGGAAAACACCGGGGAGCTGTTTTTT. Amino acids: CASTGAGGENTGELFF.

This chain connects TRBV10-1 to TRBJ2-3; a weak D match, TRBD1 (6 bases). V lost 9 bases and J 4 bases, leaving 11 bases between the germline ends. This CDR3 is 12 amino acids long. Germline V gives CDR1 WNHNN, CDR2 SYGVQD (reference sequence). The DNA for the CDR3 is TGCGCCAGGACAGGTTTTCCAGATACGCAGTATTTT. Its translation is CARTGFPDTQYF.

The chain carries TRBV5-6 and TRBJ1-1, with TRBD1 as a possible D gene (5 bases). Germline V lookup: CDR1 SGHDT, CDR2 YYEEEE. Between the trimmed V and J ends, which lost 2 bases and 5 bases, there was a span of 13 bases. The CDR3 contains 14 residues. The CDR3 DNA follows: TGTGCCAGCAGCTTCCGGGACTTCGGGACTGAAGCTTTCTTT. Translating it yields CASSFRDFGTEAFF.